Below are 32 T cell receptor beta chains sequenced from a single sample in a study of CD8+CD57+ T cells in acquired aplastic anemia. Genomic DNA constituted the template upon which TCR beta VDJ and CDR3 profiling was performed. Each CDR3 protein gets one entry after TCRdb re-called the reads with MiXCR. The table includes 160,000 or so distinct CDR3 sequences, 40% to 55% detected once. Patients selected for sequencing had displayed CD8+CD57+ cell expansion by flow cytometry. The sample was sorted CD4+, CD8+, or CD8+CD57+ T cells (not recorded which) from PBMCs. These receptors originate from a human donor with aplastic anemia.

This clonotype was recorded many times. V is TRBV5-1 and J is TRBJ2-2; weak D call: TRBD1 (6 bases). This CDR3 comprises 16 residues. Trimming removed 7 bases from V and 0 bases from J, with 16 bases in between. CDR1 and CDR2 from the germline V gene are SGHRS and YFSETQ. CDR3 bases: TGCGCCAGCGGACCAAACGCAGGGGCGAACACCGGGGAGCTGTTTTTT. It codes for CASGPNAGANTGELFF.

The rearrangement uses TRBV29-1 and TRBJ2-3, with a tentative D call TRBD1 (8 bases). V dropped 8 bases and J dropped 1 base, with 22 bases sitting between them. Germline CDR1 reads SQVTM; CDR2 reads ANQGSEA. This CDR3 contains 16 residues. CDR3 loop: CSTGGGGPVGTDTQYF. The CDR3 nucleotides are TGCAGCACAGGGGGGGGAGGGCCGGTGGGCACAGATACGCAGTATTTT.

This clonotype was found once. The chain couples TRBV6-1 to TRBJ2-1; D assignment may be TRBD1 or TRBD2 (5 bases each). This CDR3 spans 17 amino acids. V was clipped by 0 bases and J by 0 bases, with 12 bases between them. Germline CDR1 and CDR2: MNHNS and SASEGT. The chain's CDR3 is CASSEADSGSSYNEQFF. DNA of the CDR3: TGTGCCAGCAGTGAAGCGGACTCAGGGAGCTCCTACAATGAGCAGTTCTTC.

The J gene is TRBJ2-5, the V gene TRBV2; D ambiguous. The ends were cut back, 10 bases at V and 8 bases at J, with 17 bases in the middle. The germline gives CDR1 SNHLY, CDR2 FYNNEI. This CDR3 contains 12 residues. CDR3 protein: CAIGRPLGTQYF. CDR3 coding DNA: TGTGCCATCGGACGGCCGCTGGGTACCCAGTACTTC.

The chain couples TRBV11-1 to TRBJ2-7, with D maybe TRBD2 (6 bases). The germline V gene encodes CDR1 SGHAT and CDR2 FQDESV (reference sequence). CDR3 length: 16 residues. V shed 4 bases and J shed 2 bases, with 18 bases lying between them. The CDR3 loop reads CASSSPVLGGAYEQYF. The CDR3 DNA follows: TGTGCCAGCAGCTCCCCCGTTTTGGGCGGGGCCTACGAGCAGTACTTC.

The chain uses TRBV30 and TRBJ1-1, with D unclear. Per germline, CDR1 GTSNPN and CDR2 SVGIG (reference sequence). Trimming shortened V by 0 bases and J by 1 base, and 6 bases separated the two germline ends. There are 13 residues in the CDR3. In DNA form, the CDR3 reads TGTGCCTGGAGTGTACAAGGGAACACTGAAGCTTTCTTT. Protein sequence: CAWSVQGNTEAFF.

For this clonotype: At one end, the junction sequence differs from germline, possibly due to a read error. CDR3 sequence reads: CASIIGQGKQYF. The CDR3 DNA reads TGCGCCAGTATTATAGGACAGGGAAAGCAGTACTTC. V is TRBV19 and J is TRBJ2-7; TRBD1 aligns across 8 bases. CDR1 and CDR2 from the germline V gene are LNHDA and SQIVND (reference sequence). The CDR3 consists of 12 residues.

The V call is TRBV11-2, the J call TRBJ2-4, with 10 bases identical to TRBD2. The CDR3 sequence is 19 residues long. Losses at the gene ends were 1 base for V and 0 bases for J; bases not matched to a gene: 9. Germline loops: CDR1 SGHAT, CDR2 FQNNGV. Written as DNA, the CDR3 is TGTGCCAGCAGCTTAGGTTTTAGCGGGGGGTATATAGCCAAAAACATTCAGTACTTC. Its protein product is CASSLGFSGGYIAKNIQYF. Combining the CDR3 with reference TRBV11-2 and TRBJ2-4 gives the whole variable domain EAGVAQSPRYKIIEKRQSVAFWCNPISGHATLYWYQQILGQGPKLLIQFQNNGVVDDSQLPKDRFSAERLKGVDSTLKIQPAKLEDSAVYLCASSLGFSGGYIAKNIQYFGAGTRLSVL.

The CDR3 here is CASRDSGGAADTQYF. The CDR3 nucleotides are TGTGCCAGTAGAGATAGCGGGGGGGCCGCAGATACGCAGTATTTT. The V and J genes are TRBV19 and TRBJ2-3, with 11 bases fitting TRBD2. CDR3 size: 15 residues. After removal of 6 bases from V and 4 bases from J, the junction contained 6 bases not matched to a gene. Germline assignment: CDR1 LNHDA and CDR2 SQIVND (reference sequence).

This clonotype was counted ten times or more. This chain connects TRBV12-3 or TRBV12-4 to TRBJ1-3; TRBD1 aligns across 7 bases. J was trimmed by 4 bases and V by 3 bases; bases with no gene match: 3. The CDR3 is 14 residues long. CDR3 in amino acids: CASSLTGMGNTIYF. The CDR3 DNA follows: TGTGCCAGCAGTTTGACAGGGATGGGAAACACCATATATTTT.

The chain couples TRBV19 to TRBJ1-1, with TRBD1 identical over 8 bases. Germline-derived CDR1 and CDR2 are LNHDA and SQIVND (reference sequence). The V segment lost 5 bases and the J segment 5 bases; nucleotides outside the gene matches: 1. The CDR3 contains 12 residues. CDR3 in amino acids: CASSRQGTEAFF. The CDR3 DNA is TGTGCCAGTAGTCGACAGGGGACTGAAGCTTTCTTT.

The V and J genes are TRBV29-1 and TRBJ1-4; 11 bases match TRBD1. V lost 4 bases, J lost 7 bases, and 2 bases stayed unmatched. CDR3 size: 13 residues. Germline lookup yields CDR1 SQVTM and CDR2 ANQGSEA. The CDR3 sequence is CSVGGTGGEKLFF. The CDR3 nucleotides read TGCAGCGTTGGAGGGACAGGGGGTGAAAAACTGTTTTTT.

The chain links TRBV15 to TRBJ2-3; 7 nucleotides match TRBD2. V shed 1 base, J shed 2 bases, and the junction held 6 bases outside the gene matches. This CDR3 has 16 residues. CDR1 and CDR2 (germline): LNHNV, YYDKDF (reference sequence). The CDR3 loop reads CATSRVGLGYTDTQYF. The CDR3 DNA follows: TGTGCCACCAGCAGAGTAGGACTAGGGTACACAGATACGCAGTATTTT.

This clonotype showed up many times. The chain combines TRBV7-2 with TRBJ2-2; tentative D call: TRBD1 (5 bases). The CDR3 is 14 residues long. In germline, CDR1 is SGHTA, CDR2 FQGNSA. Trimming took 2 bases from V and 6 from J, leaving 10 bases between them. For the CDR3, the DNA is TGTGCCAGCAGCTTAAGCAGGGTTTCCGGGGAGCTGTTTTTT. This sequence encodes CASSLSRVSGELFF.

This clonotype was counted many times. The chain joins TRBV4-2 to TRBJ2-2, with D possibly being TRBD1 or TRBD2 (5 bases each). Germline-derived CDR1 and CDR2 are LGHNA and YNFKEQ. The CDR3 has 17 amino acids. Trimming shortened V by 4 bases and J by 1 base, and 16 bases separated the two germline ends. The CDR3, as DNA: TGTGCCAGCAGCCCCGGACCGGGACGCCTGAACACCGGGGAGCTGTTTTTT. It yields the protein CASSPGPGRLNTGELFF.

This clonotype was detected ten times or more. This chain connects TRBV12-3 or TRBV12-4 to TRBJ1-5; 8 nucleotides align to TRBD1. V shed 3 bases, J shed 1 base, and the junction held 2 bases outside the gene matches. This CDR3 region has 15 residues. In nucleotides, the CDR3 is TGTGCCAGCAGTTTGACAGGGGACAGCAATCAGCCCCAGCATTTT. It translates to CASSLTGDSNQPQHF.

As regards this clonotype: Possible read error: a much larger clone is one base away. This chain connects TRBV5-6 to TRBJ2-3, with a weak D call TRBD2 (6 bases). Germline V gene sequence: CDR1 SGHDT, CDR2 YYEEEE. The CDR3 loop spans 15 amino acids. The CDR3 nucleotides read TGTGCCAGCAGCTTGTCGGGAGTTGGCACAGGTACGCAGTATTTT. The encoded protein is CASSLSGVGTGTQYF.

To note about this clonotype: Its ends do not fully match the called genes, so a read error is possible. J is TRBJ1-3 and V is TRBV9; D unresolved. This CDR3 is built from 11 residues. The germline CDR1 and CDR2 sequences are SGDLS and YYNGEE. The CDR3 loop reads CASRAGNTLYF. CDR3 nucleotide sequence: TGTGCCAGCCGGGCCGGAAACACCTTATATTTT.

This chain uses TRBV24-1 with TRBJ2-7; D is unresolved. V was trimmed by 2 bases and J by 2 bases, leaving 15 bases between them. CDR1 is KGHDR, CDR2 SFDVKD, per germline. CDR3 length equals 16 residues. CDR3 protein: CATSDSPTIGPYEQYF. The CDR3 DNA is TGTGCCACCAGTGATTCCCCGACGATCGGACCCTACGAGCAGTACTTC.

On this clonotype itself: Germline is not matched at one junction end, which may reflect a read error. The V call is TRBV7-7, the J call TRBJ2-1, with 7 bases matching TRBD2. This CDR3 has 15 amino acids. CDR1 and CDR2 (germline): SSHAT, FNYEAQ (reference sequence). CDR3 protein: CASSLAAGWSNEQFF. The CDR3 DNA sequence: TGTGCTAGCAGCTTGGCAGCGGGATGGTCCAATGAGCAGTTCTTC. Complete variable domain (other parts from reference TRBV7-7 and TRBJ2-1): GAGVSQSPRYKVTKRGQDVTLRCDPISSHATLYWYQQALGQGPEFLTYFNYEAQPDKSGLPSDRFSAERPEGSISTLTIQRTEQRDSAMYRCASSLAAGWSNEQFFGPGTRLTVL.

This sequence joins TRBV24-1 and TRBJ1-5, with D hard to call. CDR1 KGHDR and CDR2 SFDVKD come from the germline V gene. Trimming pared 0 bases from V and 4 bases from J, leaving 6 bases between. This CDR3 is 14 amino acids long. The DNA for the CDR3 is TGTGCCACCAGTGATTTGACGGGAAATCAGCCCCAGCATTTT. This encodes CATSDLTGNQPQHF.

This clonotype was recorded a few times. V is TRBV19 and J is TRBJ1-2; 9 bases are a match to TRBD1. The germline gives CDR1 LNHDA, CDR2 SQIVND (reference sequence). V lost 9 bases, J lost 2 bases, and 4 bases stayed unmatched. This CDR3 contains 13 residues. The CDR3 region has the DNA TGTGCCAGCCACAGGGGGCAGAACTATGGCTACACCTTC. It is translated as CASHRGQNYGYTF.

The V call is TRBV10-3, the J call TRBJ2-7; weak D call: TRBD2 (7 bases). Trimming pared 2 bases from V and 5 bases from J, leaving 19 bases between. The CDR3 contains 16 residues. CDR1 and CDR2 (germline): ENHRY, SYGVKD. The CDR3 reads CAISEIGFGGPDEQYF. The CDR3 DNA sequence: TGTGCCATCAGTGAGATTGGGTTCGGGGGGCCGGACGAGCAGTACTTC.

With respect to this clonotype: Possible read error: a much larger clone is one base away. As the CDR3 is not closed by the conserved phenylalanine or tryptophan, this likely results from a read error. The chain recombines TRBV7-9 with TRBJ1-1; D call uncertain. Germline lookup yields CDR1 SEHNR and CDR2 FQNEAQ (reference sequence). This CDR3 has 13 amino acids. Trimming took 7 bases from V and 1 from J, leaving 10 bases between them. The CDR3: CASTPSQNTEAFS. The DNA of the CDR3 is TGTGCCAGCACACCGTCTCAGAACACTGAAGCTTTCTCT.

The gene calls are TRBV18 and TRBJ2-5; 8 nucleotides match TRBD2. The CDR3 runs to 15 residues. The J segment lost 4 bases and the V segment lost 2 bases, leaving 6 bases of the junction unmatched. Germline loops: CDR1 KGHSH, CDR2 LQKENI. The CDR3 DNA follows: TGTGCCAGCTCACCAGCGGGGGGACGTCCAGAGACCCAGTACTTC. Protein: CASSPAGGRPETQYF. The variable domain in full, completed from reference TRBV18 and TRBJ2-5, reads NAGVMQNPRHLVRRRGQEARLRCSPMKGHSHVYWYRQLPEEGLKFMVYLQKENIIDESGMPKERFSAEFPKEGPSILRIQQVVRGDSAAYFCASSPAGGRPETQYFGPGTRLLVL.

This clonotype was counted a few times. The V call is TRBV10-3, the J call TRBJ2-2; 8 nucleotides align to TRBD1. CDR3 length: 14 residues. Germline V gives CDR1 ENHRY, CDR2 SYGVKD. Trimming cost V 10 bases and J 5 bases; bases outside gene matches: 9. Here the CDR3 reads CASTGQGRTGELFF. In DNA, the CDR3 is TGTGCCAGTACCGGACAGGGTCGTACCGGGGAGCTGTTTTTT.

In this sample, this clonotype turned up a few times. One end of the junction does not line up with germline, which may come from a read error. This chain joins TRBV28 and TRBJ2-7; D is uncertain. From germline, CDR1 is MDHEN and CDR2 SYDVKM. CDR3 length: 13 residues. CDR3 DNA: TGTGCCAGCACCCCGCAAAGCTCCAGGCGGCGGAACTTC. Translation: CASTPQSSRRRNF.

This clonotype was seen a handful of times. This sequence may be a read error, since a much larger clone differs from it by one base. The rearrangement links TRBV11-2 to TRBJ2-6; 10 nucleotides match TRBD1. The CDR3 loop spans 17 amino acids. CDR1 SGHAT and CDR2 FQNNGV come from the germline V gene. CDR3 region: CASSAGTGASGADVLTF. In DNA, the CDR3 is TGTGCCAGCAGCGCCGGGACAGGGGCGTCTGGGGCCGACGTCCTGACTTTC.

A few counts support this clonotype. The chain couples TRBV28 to TRBJ1-5; D possibly corresponds to TRBD1 (6 bases). The CDR3 is made up of 16 amino acids. Germline V gene data show CDR1 as MDHEN and CDR2 as SYDVKM. V was cut by 7 bases and J by 7 bases, with 23 bases left in between. The CDR3 DNA reads TGTGCCAGCACCCCCAGAGGAACAGGGATAGGGCAGCCCCAGCATTTT. This codes for CASTPRGTGIGQPQHF.

This clonotype was detected once. The chain recombines TRBV11-2 with TRBJ2-3; 7 positions agree with TRBD2. The ends lost 6 bases at V and 7 bases at J; junction bases unmatched: 16. CDR3 length: 16 residues. Germline loops: CDR1 SGHAT, CDR2 FQNNGV. CDR3 in DNA: TGTGCCAGCAGAAGAAGAGGGGCGGGAGTCGACTATACGCAGTATTTT. Translation: CASRRRGAGVDYTQYF.

V usage is TRBV9 and J usage is TRBJ2-7, with D perhaps TRBD2 (6 bases). The V and J ends lost 4 bases and 5 bases respectively, with 13 bases between them. This CDR3 contains 13 residues. Germline lookup yields CDR1 SGDLS and CDR2 YYNGEE. The CDR3 DNA reads TGTGCCAGCAGCCCCCGACTAGACCACGAGCAGTACTTC. Its translation is CASSPRLDHEQYF.

This clonotype was detected many times. V usage is TRBV25-1 and J usage is TRBJ1-1; D is uncertain. This CDR3 contains 12 residues. Germline V gene data show CDR1 as MGHDK and CDR2 as SYGVNS. V lost 1 base and J 7 bases, leaving 7 bases between the germline ends. CDR3 bases: TGTGCCAGCAGTGAATCGGGCCATGAAGCTTTCTTT. As protein: CASSESGHEAFF.